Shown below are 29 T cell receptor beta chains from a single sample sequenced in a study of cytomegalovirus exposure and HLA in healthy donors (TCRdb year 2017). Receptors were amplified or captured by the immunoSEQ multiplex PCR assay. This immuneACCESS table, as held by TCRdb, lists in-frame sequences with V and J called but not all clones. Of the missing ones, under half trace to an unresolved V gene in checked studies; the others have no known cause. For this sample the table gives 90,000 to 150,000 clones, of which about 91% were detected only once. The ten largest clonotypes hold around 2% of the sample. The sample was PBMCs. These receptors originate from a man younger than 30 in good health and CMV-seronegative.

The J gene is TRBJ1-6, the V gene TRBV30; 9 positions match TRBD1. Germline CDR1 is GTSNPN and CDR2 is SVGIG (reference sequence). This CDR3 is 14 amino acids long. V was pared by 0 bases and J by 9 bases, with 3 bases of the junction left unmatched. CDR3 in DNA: TGTGCCTGGAGTGTACAGGGGGCCCGTTCACCCCTCCACTTT. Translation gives CAWSVQGARSPLHF.

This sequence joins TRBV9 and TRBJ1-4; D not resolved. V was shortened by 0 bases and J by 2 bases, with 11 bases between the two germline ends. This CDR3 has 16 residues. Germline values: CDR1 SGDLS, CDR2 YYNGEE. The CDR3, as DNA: TGTGCCAGCAGCGTAGCCCCTTCGTCGACTAATGAAAAACTGTTTTTT. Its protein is CASSVAPSSTNEKLFF.

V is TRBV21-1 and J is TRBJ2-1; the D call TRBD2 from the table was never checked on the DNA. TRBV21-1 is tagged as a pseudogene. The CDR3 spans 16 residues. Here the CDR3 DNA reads TGTGCCAGCAGCGCGGGACTAGCGGGAGGGCCCAATGAGCAGTTCTTC. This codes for CASSAGLAGGPNEQFF.

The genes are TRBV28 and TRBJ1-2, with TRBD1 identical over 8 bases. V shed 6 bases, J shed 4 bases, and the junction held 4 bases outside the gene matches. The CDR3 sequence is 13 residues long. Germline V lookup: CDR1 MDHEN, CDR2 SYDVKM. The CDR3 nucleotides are TGTGCCAGCAGCACAGGGGGACTCTATGGCTACACCTTC. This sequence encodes CASSTGGLYGYTF.

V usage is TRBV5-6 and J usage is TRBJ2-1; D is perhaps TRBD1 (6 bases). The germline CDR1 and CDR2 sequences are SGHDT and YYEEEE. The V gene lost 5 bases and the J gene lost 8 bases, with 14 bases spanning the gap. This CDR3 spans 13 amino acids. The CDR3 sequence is CASSPPTGHEQFF. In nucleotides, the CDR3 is TGTGCCAGCAGTCCCCCGACAGGCCATGAGCAGTTCTTC. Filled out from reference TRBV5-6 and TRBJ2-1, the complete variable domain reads DAGVTQSPTHLIKTRGQQVTLRCSPKSGHDTVSWYQQALGQGPQFIFQYYEEEERQRGNFPDRFSGHQFPNYSSELNVNALLLGDSALYLCASSPPTGHEQFFGPGTRLTVL.

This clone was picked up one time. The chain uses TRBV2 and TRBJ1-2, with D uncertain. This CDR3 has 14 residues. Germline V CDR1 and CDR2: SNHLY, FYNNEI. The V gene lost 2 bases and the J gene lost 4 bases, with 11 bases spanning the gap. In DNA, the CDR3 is TGTGCCAGCAGTGAAATCACTCCAGGCTATGGCTACACCTTC. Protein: CASSEITPGYGYTF. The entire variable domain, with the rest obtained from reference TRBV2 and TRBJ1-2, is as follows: EPEVTQTPSHQVTQMGQEVILRCVPISNHLYFYWYRQILGQKVEFLVSFYNNEISEKSEIFDDQFSVERPDGSNFTLKIRSTKLEDSAMYFCASSEITPGYGYTFGSGTRLTVV.

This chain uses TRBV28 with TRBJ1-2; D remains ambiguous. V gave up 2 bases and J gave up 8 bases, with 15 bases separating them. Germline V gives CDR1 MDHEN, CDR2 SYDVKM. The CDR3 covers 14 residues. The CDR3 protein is CASSLGFGLKGYTF. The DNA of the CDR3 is TGTGCCAGCAGTTTAGGGTTCGGACTGAAGGGCTACACCTTC.

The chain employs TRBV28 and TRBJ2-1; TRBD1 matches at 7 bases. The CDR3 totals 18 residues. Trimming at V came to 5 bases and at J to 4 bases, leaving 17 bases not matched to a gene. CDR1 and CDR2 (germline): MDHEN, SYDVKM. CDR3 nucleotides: TGTGCCAGCAGTACCGCCAAACGGAACAGGGGATTTTACAATGAGCAGTTCTTC. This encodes CASSTAKRNRGFYNEQFF.

The CDR3 nucleotides are TGTGCCAGCAGCTTATCGACAGGTTTCTATGGCTACACCTTC. Protein sequence: CASSLSTGFYGYTF. The V and J genes are TRBV11-2 and TRBJ1-2; D might be TRBD1 (6 bases). The V end was cut by 2 bases, the J end by 4 bases, with 11 bases between. Germline loops: CDR1 SGHAT, CDR2 FQNNGV. This CDR3 spans 14 amino acids.

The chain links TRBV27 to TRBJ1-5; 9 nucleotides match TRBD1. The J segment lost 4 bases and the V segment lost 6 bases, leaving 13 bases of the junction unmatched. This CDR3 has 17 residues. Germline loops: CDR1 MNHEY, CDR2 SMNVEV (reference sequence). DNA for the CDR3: TGTGCCAGCAGCCATAAGTTTTCCGGGACAGGGAATCAGCCCCAGCATTTT. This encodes CASSHKFSGTGNQPQHF.

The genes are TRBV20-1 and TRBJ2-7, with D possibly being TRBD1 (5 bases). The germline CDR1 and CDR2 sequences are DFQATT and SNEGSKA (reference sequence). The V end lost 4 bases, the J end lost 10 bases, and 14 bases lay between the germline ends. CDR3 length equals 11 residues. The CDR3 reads CSATRPGIQYF. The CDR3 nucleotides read TGCAGTGCTACCCGACCAGGGATACAGTACTTC.

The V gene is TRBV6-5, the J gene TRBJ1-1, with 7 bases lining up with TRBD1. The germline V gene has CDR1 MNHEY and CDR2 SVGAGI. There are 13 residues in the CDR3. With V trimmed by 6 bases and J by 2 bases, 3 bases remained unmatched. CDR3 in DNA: TGTGCCAGCAGCAGGGGGTCCAACACTGAAGCTTTCTTT. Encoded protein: CASSRGSNTEAFF.

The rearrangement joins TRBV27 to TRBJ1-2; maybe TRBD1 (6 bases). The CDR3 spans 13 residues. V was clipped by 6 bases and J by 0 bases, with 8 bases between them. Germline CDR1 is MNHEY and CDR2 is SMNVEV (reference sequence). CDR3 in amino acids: CASSRQANYGYTF. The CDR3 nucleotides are TGTGCCAGCAGCCGACAGGCTAACTATGGCTACACCTTC.

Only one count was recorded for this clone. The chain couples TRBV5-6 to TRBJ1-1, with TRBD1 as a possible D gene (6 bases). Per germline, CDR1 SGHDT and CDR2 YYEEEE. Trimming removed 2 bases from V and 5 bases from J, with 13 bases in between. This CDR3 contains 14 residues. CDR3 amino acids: CASSFTGYLTEAFF. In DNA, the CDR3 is TGTGCCAGCAGCTTTACAGGGTATCTGACTGAAGCTTTCTTT.

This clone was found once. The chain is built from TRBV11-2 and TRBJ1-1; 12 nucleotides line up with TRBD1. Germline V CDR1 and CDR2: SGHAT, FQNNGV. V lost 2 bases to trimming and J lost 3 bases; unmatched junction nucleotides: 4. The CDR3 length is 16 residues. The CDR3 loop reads CASSLWGQGADTEAFF. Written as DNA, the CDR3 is TGTGCCAGCAGCTTATGGGGACAGGGGGCAGACACTGAAGCTTTCTTT.

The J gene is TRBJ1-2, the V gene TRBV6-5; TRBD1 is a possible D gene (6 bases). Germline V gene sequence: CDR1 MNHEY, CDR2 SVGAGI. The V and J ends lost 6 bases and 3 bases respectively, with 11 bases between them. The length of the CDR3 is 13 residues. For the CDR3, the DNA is TGTGCCAGCAGGAACAGGGTGGACTATGGCTACACCTTC. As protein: CASRNRVDYGYTF.

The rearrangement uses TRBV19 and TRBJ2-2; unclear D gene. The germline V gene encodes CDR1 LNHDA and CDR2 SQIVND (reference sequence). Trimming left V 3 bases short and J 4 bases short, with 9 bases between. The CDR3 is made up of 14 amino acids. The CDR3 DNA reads TGTGCCAGTAGTATCCTACCGAGCACCGGGGAGCTGTTTTTT. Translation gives CASSILPSTGELFF.

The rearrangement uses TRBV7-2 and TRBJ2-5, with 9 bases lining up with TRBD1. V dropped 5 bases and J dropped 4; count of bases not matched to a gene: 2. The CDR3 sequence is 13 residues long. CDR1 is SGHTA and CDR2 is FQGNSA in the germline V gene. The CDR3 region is CASSQDRGETQYF. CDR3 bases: TGTGCCAGCAGCCAGGACAGGGGAGAGACCCAGTACTTC.

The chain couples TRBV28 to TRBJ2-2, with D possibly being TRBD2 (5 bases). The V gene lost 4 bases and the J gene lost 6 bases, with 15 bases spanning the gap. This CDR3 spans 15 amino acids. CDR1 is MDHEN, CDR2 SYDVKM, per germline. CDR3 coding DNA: TGTGCCAGCAGTTGGACCGGGATCTCTGCCGGGGAGCTGTTTTTT. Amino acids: CASSWTGISAGELFF. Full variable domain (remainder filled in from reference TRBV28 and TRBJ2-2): DVKVTQSSRYLVKRTGEKVFLECVQDMDHENMFWYRQDPGLGLRLIYFSYDVKMKEKGDIPEGYSVSREKKERFSLILESASTNQTSMYLCASSWTGISAGELFFGEGSRLTVL.

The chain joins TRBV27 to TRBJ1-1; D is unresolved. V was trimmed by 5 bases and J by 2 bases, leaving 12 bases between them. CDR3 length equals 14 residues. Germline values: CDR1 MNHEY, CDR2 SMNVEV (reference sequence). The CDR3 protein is CASSLRVTNTEAFF. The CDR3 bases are TGTGCCAGCAGTCTTCGAGTTACCAACACTGAAGCTTTCTTT.

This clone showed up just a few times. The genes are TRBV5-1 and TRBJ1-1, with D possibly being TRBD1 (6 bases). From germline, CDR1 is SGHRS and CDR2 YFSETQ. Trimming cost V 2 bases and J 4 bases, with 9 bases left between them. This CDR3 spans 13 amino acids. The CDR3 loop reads CASSFQTGTEAFF. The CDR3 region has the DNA TGCGCCAGCAGCTTTCAGACAGGCACTGAAGCTTTCTTT.

The CDR3 region is CASSRDREIATNEKLFF. The DNA for the CDR3 is TGTGCCAGTAGCCGGGACAGAGAAATAGCAACTAATGAAAAACTGTTTTTT. The chain joins TRBV19 to TRBJ1-4; 7 nucleotides line up with TRBD1. The trim removed 6 bases at V and 0 bases at J, leaving 10 bases unmatched. Germline CDR1 reads LNHDA; CDR2 reads SQIVND (reference sequence). The CDR3 covers 17 residues.

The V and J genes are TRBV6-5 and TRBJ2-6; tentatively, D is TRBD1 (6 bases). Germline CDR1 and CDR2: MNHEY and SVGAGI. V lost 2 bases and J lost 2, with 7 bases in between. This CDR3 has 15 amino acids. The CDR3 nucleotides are TGTGCCAGCAGTTACAGGGGGACTGGGGCCAACGTCCTGACTTTC. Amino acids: CASSYRGTGANVLTF.

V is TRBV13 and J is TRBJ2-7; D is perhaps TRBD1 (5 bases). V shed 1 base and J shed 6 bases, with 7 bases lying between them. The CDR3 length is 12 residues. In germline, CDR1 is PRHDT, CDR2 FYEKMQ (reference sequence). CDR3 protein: CASSLVGVEQYF. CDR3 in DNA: TGTGCCAGCAGCTTAGTAGGGGTCGAGCAGTACTTC.

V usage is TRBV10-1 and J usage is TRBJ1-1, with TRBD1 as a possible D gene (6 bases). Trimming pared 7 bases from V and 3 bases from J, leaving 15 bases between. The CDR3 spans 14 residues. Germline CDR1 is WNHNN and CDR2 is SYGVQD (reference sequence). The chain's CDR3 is CASTSGGPDTEAFF. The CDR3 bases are TGCGCCAGCACCTCTGGGGGCCCGGACACTGAAGCTTTCTTT.

The CDR3 coding sequence is TGCGCCAGCAGCTTGGGGCGGGACACTGAAGCTTTCTTT. This codes for CASSLGRDTEAFF. This chain joins TRBV5-1 and TRBJ1-1, with D unclear. The CDR3 sequence is 13 residues long. V gave up 0 bases and J gave up 3 bases, with 6 bases separating them. Looked up from germline, CDR1 is SGHRS and CDR2 is YFSETQ. Full variable domain (rest looked up from reference TRBV5-1 and TRBJ1-1): KAGVTQTPRYLIKTRGQQVTLSCSPISGHRSVSWYQQTPGQGLQFLFEYFSETQRNKGNFPGRFSGRQFSNSRSEMNVSTLELGDSALYLCASSLGRDTEAFFGQGTRLTVV.

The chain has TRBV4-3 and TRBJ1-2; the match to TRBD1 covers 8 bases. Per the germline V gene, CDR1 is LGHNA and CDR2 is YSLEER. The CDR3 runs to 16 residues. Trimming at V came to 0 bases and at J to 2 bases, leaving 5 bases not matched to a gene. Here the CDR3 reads CASSQEWAGGNYGYTF. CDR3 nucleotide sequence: TGCGCCAGCAGCCAAGAGTGGGCAGGGGGCAACTATGGCTACACCTTC.

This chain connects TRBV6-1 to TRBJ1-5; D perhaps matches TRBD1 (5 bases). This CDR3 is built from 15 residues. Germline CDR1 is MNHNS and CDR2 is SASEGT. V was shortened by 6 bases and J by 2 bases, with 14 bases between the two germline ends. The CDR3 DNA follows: TGTGCCAGCAGAGGGGACTTGTCTGGCAATCAGCCCCAGCATTTT. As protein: CASRGDLSGNQPQHF.

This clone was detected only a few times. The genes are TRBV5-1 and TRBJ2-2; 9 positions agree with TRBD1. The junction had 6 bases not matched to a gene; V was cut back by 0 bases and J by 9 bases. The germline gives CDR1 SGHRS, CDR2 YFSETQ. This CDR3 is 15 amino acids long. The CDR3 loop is CASSLGDREYRELFF. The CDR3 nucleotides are TGCGCCAGCAGCTTGGGGGACAGGGAGTACCGGGAGCTGTTTTTT.